Below, 29 T cell receptor beta chains from the same sample are listed, as sequenced in a study of T-cell reconstitution after alpha-beta-depleted transplantation in children. Preparing the TCRbeta library involved the use of unique molecular identifiers. TCRdb analysed the PCR reads with MiXCR anew, one entry per CDR3 protein. The sample lists roughly 570,000 distinct CDR3 sequences, about a quarter occurring once. The starting material was PBMCs, obtained before TCRalphabeta/CD19-depleted stem cell transplant. These receptors all come from a boy under three years old with Wiskott-Aldrich syndrome, due to receive a stem cell transplant.

The chain is built from TRBV20-1 and TRBJ1-1; D might be TRBD1 (6 bases). Trimming pared 3 bases from V and 5 bases from J, leaving 19 bases between. The CDR3 is 15 amino acids. The germline gives CDR1 DFQATT, CDR2 SNEGSKA (reference sequence). The CDR3 sequence: CSARSPTGRWTEAFF. DNA of the CDR3: TGCAGTGCTAGGAGTCCAACAGGGCGGTGGACTGAAGCTTTCTTT.

The V gene is TRBV10-3, the J gene TRBJ2-7, with 10 bases aligning to TRBD2. Germline assignment: CDR1 ENHRY and CDR2 SYGVKD. The CDR3 loop spans 15 amino acids. V shed 5 bases and J 2 bases; nucleotides not matched to a gene: 6. The CDR3 DNA sequence: TGTGCCATCAGTTCAACTAGCGGGATGACCTACGAGCAGTACTTC. This encodes CAISSTSGMTYEQYF.

Only one count was recorded for this clonotype. The V gene is TRBV20-1, the J gene TRBJ1-2, with D possibly being TRBD1 (6 bases). CDR1 and CDR2 from the germline V gene are DFQATT and SNEGSKA (reference sequence). The CDR3 contains 15 residues. V lost 6 bases and J lost 4, with 21 bases in between. Here the CDR3 DNA reads TGCAGTGCCCAAGTCCCCAGGGGCCGCACCTATGGCTACACCTTC. Translating it yields CSAQVPRGRTYGYTF.

This clonotype was seen a single time. The junction departs from the called germline gene at one end, perhaps through a read error. The chain joins TRBV7-6 to TRBJ2-2, with TRBD1 matching 7 bases. CDR1 is SGHVS and CDR2 is FNYEAQ in the germline V gene. The CDR3 is made up of 15 amino acids. CDR3 sequence reads: CASNLRTGNTGELFF. In nucleotides, the CDR3 is TGTGCCAGCAACTTAAGGACAGGGAACACCGGGGAGCTGTTTTTT.

This clonotype was counted between two and nine times. J is TRBJ2-1 and V is TRBV20-1, with unresolved D. The CDR3 has 10 residues. V lost 1 base, J lost 10 bases, and 5 bases lay in between. Per germline, CDR1 DFQATT and CDR2 SNEGSKA (reference sequence). CDR3 sequence (DNA): TGCAGTGCTAGAGGCTGGGAGCAGTTCTTC. Protein product: CSARGWEQFF.

The rearrangement uses TRBV24-1 and TRBJ2-1; 7 bases map to TRBD2. The CDR3 is made up of 15 amino acids. Losses at the gene ends were 8 bases for V and 4 bases for J; bases not matched to a gene: 10. Germline V CDR1 and CDR2: KGHDR, SFDVKD. CDR3 coding DNA: TGTGCCACCATTGGGGGGGGGGAAGGATACAATGAGCAGTTCTTC. Protein sequence: CATIGGGEGYNEQFF.

The chain recombines TRBV2 with TRBJ2-2; D is perhaps TRBD2 (6 bases). Germline V gene sequence: CDR1 SNHLY, CDR2 FYNNEI. The CDR3 is 14 residues long. The V end was cut by 7 bases, the J end by 7 bases, with 16 bases between. CDR3 loop: CASTNGGVNGELFF. For the CDR3, the DNA is TGTGCCAGCACGAACGGAGGGGTGAACGGGGAGCTGTTTTTT.

The gene calls are TRBV19 and TRBJ2-3; 9 bases map to TRBD2. J gave up 1 base and V 2 bases, and 4 bases lay outside the gene matches. CDR3 size: 16 residues. Germline-derived CDR1 and CDR2 are LNHDA and SQIVND (reference sequence). The chain's CDR3 is CASSIQAGGGTDTQYF. CDR3 nucleotides: TGTGCCAGTAGTATACAAGCGGGAGGAGGCACAGATACGCAGTATTTT. Based on the CDR3 plus reference TRBV19 and TRBJ2-3, the full variable domain is DGGITQSPKYLFRKEGQNVTLSCEQNLNHDAMYWYRQDPGQGLRLIYYSQIVNDFQKGDIAEGYSVSREKKESFPLTVTSAQKNPTAFYLCASSIQAGGGTDTQYFGPGTRLTVL.

This clonotype showed up just a few times. The chain uses TRBV19 and TRBJ2-1; TRBD2 aligns across 14 bases. V trimming: 9 bases; J trimming: 7 bases; junction bases outside the gene matches: 14. Germline values: CDR1 LNHDA, CDR2 SQIVND (reference sequence). The CDR3 consists of 17 residues. The CDR3 region has the DNA TGTGCCAGCGCTCCCTTAGGTGGGACTAGCGGGAGTAATGAGCAGTTCTTC. This codes for CASAPLGGTSGSNEQFF. Full variable domain (remainder filled in from reference TRBV19 and TRBJ2-1): DGGITQSPKYLFRKEGQNVTLSCEQNLNHDAMYWYRQDPGQGLRLIYYSQIVNDFQKGDIAEGYSVSREKKESFPLTVTSAQKNPTAFYLCASAPLGGTSGSNEQFFGPGTRLTVL.

The table lists this clonotype with a few counts. V is TRBV6-1 and J is TRBJ1-2, with D tentatively TRBD1 (5 bases). V was pared by 5 bases and J by 6 bases, with 31 bases between. Germline V gene lookup returns CDR1 MNHNS and CDR2 SASEGT. CDR3 size: 19 residues. This chain's CDR3 is CASSPRSKTVQKGPDGYTF. The CDR3 DNA reads TGTGCCAGCAGTCCCCGATCGAAGACAGTGCAAAAAGGACCCGATGGCTACACCTTC.

The chain employs TRBV5-1 and TRBJ2-5; 8 nucleotides line up with TRBD1. This CDR3 has 15 residues. Per the germline V gene, CDR1 is SGHRS and CDR2 is YFSETQ. V dropped 4 bases and J dropped 1; count of bases not matched to a gene: 6. The CDR3 spells CASSATDRGQETQYF. The CDR3 nucleotides read TGCGCCAGCAGCGCAACCGACAGGGGCCAAGAGACCCAGTACTTC.

The CDR3 region is CASSFGLAGAGELFF. CDR3 bases: TGTGCCAGCAGCTTCGGACTAGCGGGAGCCGGGGAGCTGTTTTTT. The chain carries TRBV5-6 and TRBJ2-2; 13 bases map to TRBD2. The V segment lost 2 bases and the J segment 6 bases; nucleotides outside the gene matches: 1. CDR3 length equals 15 residues. CDR1 is SGHDT and CDR2 is YYEEEE in the germline V gene.

This clonotype was seen a few times. The chain links TRBV9 to TRBJ2-1, with 13 positions matching TRBD2. The ends lost 1 base at V and 3 bases at J; junction bases unmatched: 7. Germline CDR1 is SGDLS and CDR2 is YYNGEE. The CDR3 consists of 18 residues. The CDR3 here is CASSVTTSGRYLYNEQFF. The DNA for the CDR3 is TGTGCCAGCAGCGTAACGACTAGCGGGAGGTACCTCTACAATGAGCAGTTCTTC.

This clonotype appeared a few times. This sequence joins TRBV10-3 and TRBJ2-1, with D maybe TRBD2 (6 bases). The CDR3 contains 17 residues. The V gene lost 3 bases and the J gene lost 8 bases, with 23 bases spanning the gap. CDR1 ENHRY and CDR2 SYGVKD come from the germline V gene. The CDR3 DNA follows: TGTGCCATCAGTGACTCGGGGAGGTCCTCCAGGAAGGATGAGCAGTTCTTC. It translates to CAISDSGRSSRKDEQFF.

CDR3 sequence: CASSPPFTPFF. The DNA of the CDR3 is TGTGCCAGCAGCCCGCCTTTTACACCTTTCTTT. The rearrangement links TRBV7-9 to TRBJ1-1; D call uncertain. The germline CDR1 and CDR2 sequences are SEHNR and FQNEAQ (reference sequence). The CDR3 length is 11 residues. The ends were cut back, 5 bases at V and 12 bases at J, with 13 bases in the middle.

The rearrangement uses TRBV6-4 and TRBJ2-3, with 13 bases identical to TRBD2. The V gene's germline CDR1 is MRHNA and CDR2 SNTAGT. V shed 2 bases and J 4 bases; nucleotides not matched to a gene: 18. The CDR3 runs 21 residues. The CDR3 loop reads CASSDPQGNPLAGGPADTQYF. CDR3 nucleotides: TGTGCCAGCAGTGACCCACAGGGGAACCCACTAGCGGGAGGGCCAGCAGATACGCAGTATTTT.

This clonotype appeared a few times. V gene TRBV10-3 combines with J gene TRBJ2-7; 9 bases match TRBD1. CDR3 size: 14 residues. Germline V gene lookup returns CDR1 ENHRY and CDR2 SYGVKD. With V trimmed by 9 bases and J by 3 bases, 9 bases remained unmatched. The CDR3: CAISTGTGFYEQYF. As DNA, the CDR3 is TGTGCCATTTCTACCGGGACAGGGTTCTACGAGCAGTACTTC.

The genes are TRBV3-1 and TRBJ2-1; D is unresolved. V lost 1 base to trimming and J lost 9 bases, with 10 bases between them. This CDR3 is built from 13 residues. Per the germline V gene, CDR1 is LGHDT and CDR2 is YNNKEL (reference sequence). The DNA for the CDR3 is TGTGCCAGCAGCCAAGCTTTGGGCTTTGAGCAGTTCTTC. Amino acids: CASSQALGFEQFF.

This clonotype has only a few counts. The chain joins TRBV27 to TRBJ2-7; 9 nucleotides line up with TRBD2. From germline, CDR1 is MNHEY and CDR2 SMNVEV (reference sequence). The CDR3 is made up of 15 amino acids. V shed 1 base and J 7 bases; nucleotides not matched to a gene: 8. CDR3 in DNA: TGTGCCAGCAGTTTATACGGCGGGAGGGCAAATGAGCAGTACTTC. This sequence encodes CASSLYGGRANEQYF.

About this clonotype: Because it lacks the conserved phenylalanine or tryptophan at the end, this CDR3 is likely a read error. The chain has TRBV7-3 and TRBJ2-1; D is undetermined. This CDR3 region has 13 residues. In germline, CDR1 is SGHTA, CDR2 FQGTGA. Between the trimmed V and J ends, which lost 5 bases and 5 bases, there was a span of 10 bases. CDR3 sequence reads: CASSLGPDNEQFL. CDR3 coding DNA: TGTGCCAGCAGCCTAGGACCGGACAATGAGCAGTTCTTG.

This clonotype was observed a handful of times. V gene TRBV27 combines with J gene TRBJ2-7; maybe TRBD1 (6 bases). Trimming pared 2 bases from V and 5 bases from J, leaving 10 bases between. The CDR3 loop spans 13 amino acids. Germline CDR1 is MNHEY and CDR2 is SMNVEV (reference sequence). DNA of the CDR3: TGTGCCAGCAGTTTACAGGGGAATCACGAGCAGTACTTC. Translation gives CASSLQGNHEQYF.

The J gene is TRBJ2-7, the V gene TRBV20-1, with 7 bases identical to TRBD1. The CDR3 runs to 14 residues. Germline V gives CDR1 DFQATT, CDR2 SNEGSKA (reference sequence). The V and J ends lost 5 bases and 2 bases, in that order; junction bases with no gene match: 9. The CDR3 spells CSAEPGTAAYEQYF. In DNA, the CDR3 is TGCAGTGCTGAGCCCGGGACAGCGGCCTACGAGCAGTACTTC.

This clonotype was seen more than once but under ten times. The rearrangement uses TRBV12-3 or TRBV12-4 and TRBJ1-5; tentative D call: TRBD1 (5 bases). Trimming cost V 7 bases and J 5 bases, with 15 bases left between them. The length of the CDR3 is 14 residues. The CDR3: CASTYQGGDQPQHF. CDR3 sequence (DNA): TGTGCCAGCACCTACCAGGGAGGCGATCAGCCCCAGCATTTT.

This clonotype has only a few counts. The J gene is TRBJ2-1, the V gene TRBV12-3 or TRBV12-4; D is unresolved. CDR3 size: 17 residues. The ends were cut back, 0 bases at V and 5 bases at J, with 17 bases in the middle. The CDR3 reads CASSLAPLRIFHNEQFF. CDR3 DNA sequence: TGTGCCAGCAGTTTAGCGCCGTTGAGGATTTTCCACAATGAGCAGTTCTTC.

Only a few counts were recorded for this clonotype. The V call is TRBV27, the J call TRBJ2-1, with 11 nucleotides matching TRBD1. The junction had 3 bases not matched to a gene; V was cut back by 4 bases and J by 7 bases. Germline V gene data show CDR1 as MNHEY and CDR2 as SMNVEV (reference sequence). CDR3 size: 14 residues. The chain's CDR3 is CASSWGQGGNEQFF. The CDR3 DNA sequence: TGTGCCAGCAGTTGGGGACAGGGGGGAAATGAGCAGTTCTTC.

The J gene is TRBJ2-5, the V gene TRBV7-2; 8 positions agree with TRBD2. V shed 1 base, J shed 3 bases, and the junction held 4 bases outside the gene matches. Per germline, CDR1 SGHTA and CDR2 FQGNSA. The CDR3 is made up of 15 amino acids. Here the CDR3 reads CASSLGKAGEETQYF. For the CDR3, the DNA is TGTGCCAGCAGCTTAGGGAAAGCGGGAGAAGAGACCCAGTACTTC.

The chain is built from TRBV6-5 and TRBJ2-7, with 7 bases aligning to TRBD1. Germline values: CDR1 MNHEY, CDR2 SVGAGI. Trimming at V came to 0 bases and at J to 3 bases, leaving 2 bases not matched to a gene. The CDR3 spans 14 residues. The CDR3 loop is CASSYSRQGYEQYF. CDR3 nucleotides: TGTGCCAGCAGTTACTCAAGACAGGGCTACGAGCAGTACTTC.

The table lists this clonotype with a few counts. The chain's CDR3 is CASSLGTRSYNEQFF. CDR3 bases: TGCGCCAGCAGCTTGGGGACACGCTCCTACAATGAGCAGTTCTTC. The V gene is TRBV5-1, the J gene TRBJ2-1; possibly TRBD1 for D (5 bases). CDR1 and CDR2 (germline): SGHRS, YFSETQ. This CDR3 has 15 residues. Trimming shortened V by 0 bases and J by 0 bases, and 7 bases separated the two germline ends.

A few counts support this clonotype. This sequence joins TRBV27 and TRBJ2-3; TRBD2 aligns across 7 bases. The CDR3 totals 14 residues. V trimming: 4 bases; J trimming: 4 bases; junction bases outside the gene matches: 5. The V gene's germline CDR1 is MNHEY and CDR2 SMNVEV (reference sequence). The CDR3 bases are TGTGCCAGCAGTTACGCGGGAGACTCAGATACGCAGTATTTT. It translates to CASSYAGDSDTQYF.